The 18 T cell receptor beta chains reported below all come from one sample, sequenced in a study of T-cell memory formation after mild COVID-19 (dated by TCRdb to the early 2020s). The library was prepared using 5' RACE. Sequencing instrument: Illumina NovaSeq 6000. The raw public data were reprocessed by TCRdb itself: fastp quality trimming at Q25, MiXCR clonotype calling, in-frame beta chains only. A single entry per CDR3 protein holds the most common genes and DNA from its merged rows. The sample table shows 140,000 to 150,000 distinct CDR3 sequences, and under 7% are seen once. The ten largest clones add up to approximately 2% of the sample. The sample comprised PBMCs or a T cell subset sorted from them (not recorded which). The origin of the receptors is an adult woman who had mild COVID-19 (a few samples of this study predate the infection). The sample titles of this study are shuffled in the database, so cell type and time point are left out; the donor was told from shared clones.

This clonotype was counted at least ten times. The chain combines TRBV7-6 with TRBJ2-7, with 7 bases identical to TRBD1. In germline, CDR1 is SGHVS, CDR2 FNYEAQ. The CDR3 length is 15 residues. V gave up 5 bases and J gave up 1 base; unmatched junction bases: 8. The CDR3 protein is CASSRETGNSYEQYF. For the CDR3, the DNA is TGTGCCAGCAGCCGCGAGACAGGGAATTCCTACGAGCAGTACTTC.

The chain recombines TRBV5-1 with TRBJ1-1, with 10 nucleotides matching TRBD1. With V trimmed by 2 bases and J by 11 bases, 9 bases remained unmatched. This CDR3 is built from 14 residues. CDR1 and CDR2 from the germline V gene are SGHRS and YFSETQ. The CDR3 nucleotides read TGCGCCAGCAGCTTTTCAGGACAGGGGGAGTCGGCTTTCTTT. It specifies CASSFSGQGESAFF.

This clonotype was observed many times. V is TRBV5-5 and J is TRBJ2-5; 7 bases line up with TRBD1. The length of the CDR3 is 14 residues. Trimming removed 2 bases from V and 4 bases from J; junction bases left unmatched: 5. The V gene's germline CDR1 is SGHKS and CDR2 YYEKEE (reference sequence). CDR3 in amino acids: CASSFRQGPETQYF. Here the CDR3 DNA reads TGTGCCAGCAGCTTTAGACAGGGACCAGAGACCCAGTACTTC.

The chain recombines TRBV20-1 with TRBJ1-1; no definite D call. The germline V gene has CDR1 DFQATT and CDR2 SNEGSKA (reference sequence). The CDR3 has 12 residues. V was shortened by 1 base and J by 4 bases, with 7 bases between the two germline ends. The CDR3 nucleotides are TGCAGTGCTAGAGCCTGGGGCACTGAAGCTTTCTTT. Residues: CSARAWGTEAFF.

In its sample, this clonotype was seen many times. The rearrangement uses TRBV5-1 and TRBJ2-1; 10 positions match TRBD2. Germline V gene lookup returns CDR1 SGHRS and CDR2 YFSETQ. J was trimmed by 7 bases and V by 3 bases; bases with no gene match: 16. The CDR3 is 18 residues long. The CDR3: CASSSPKRPGLAWNEQFF. The CDR3 nucleotides are TGCGCCAGCAGCTCCCCTAAAAGGCCGGGACTAGCGTGGAATGAGCAGTTCTTC.

In this sample, this clonotype turned up many times. This chain joins TRBV20-1 and TRBJ2-1; 12 bases align to TRBD2. J gave up 6 bases and V 4 bases, and 4 bases lay outside the gene matches. Germline values: CDR1 DFQATT, CDR2 SNEGSKA (reference sequence). The CDR3 contains 14 residues. The CDR3 sequence is CSATRLAGVNEQFF. DNA for the CDR3: TGCAGTGCTACCCGACTAGCGGGAGTCAATGAGCAGTTCTTC.

This chain links TRBV30 with TRBJ2-2; 8 bases align to TRBD2. J gave up 5 bases and V 2 bases, and 4 bases lay outside the gene matches. The CDR3 consists of 14 residues. Germline assignment: CDR1 GTSNPN and CDR2 SVGIG (reference sequence). Here the CDR3 DNA reads TGTGCCTGGAGTTCCGGGAGGGGGACCGGGGAGCTGTTTTTT. Encoded protein: CAWSSGRGTGELFF.

This clonotype appeared a single time. This chain uses TRBV24-1 with TRBJ2-1, with 9 bases fitting TRBD2. Germline V lookup: CDR1 KGHDR, CDR2 SFDVKD. There are 18 residues in the CDR3. Germline trimming cut 3 bases from V and 4 bases from J; bases unmatched to any gene: 12. The CDR3 DNA reads as TGTGCCACCAGTGATCCCCGAGTAGCGGGAGACATATACAATGAGCAGTTCTTC. This gives the protein CATSDPRVAGDIYNEQFF.

This clonotype was found a few times. CDR3 region: CASSVVGRGDGYTF. The CDR3 DNA is TGTGCCAGCAGCGTAGTCGGCAGGGGGGATGGCTACACCTTC. V usage is TRBV9 and J usage is TRBJ1-2; 7 nucleotides align to TRBD1. V was pared by 0 bases and J by 6 bases, with 5 bases of the junction left unmatched. CDR1 and CDR2 (germline): SGDLS, YYNGEE. The CDR3 is made up of 14 amino acids.

This clonotype was counted ten times or more. The chain couples TRBV5-1 to TRBJ2-3; D not resolved. The CDR3 sequence is 16 residues long. CDR1 is SGHRS, CDR2 YFSETQ, per germline. V shed 0 bases and J shed 0 bases, with 11 bases lying between them. CDR3 residues: CASSLARQESTDTQYF. The CDR3 DNA sequence: TGCGCCAGCAGCTTGGCCCGGCAGGAGAGCACAGATACGCAGTATTTT. Looking up the rest from reference TRBV5-1 and TRBJ2-3 gives the full variable domain: KAGVTQTPRYLIKTRGQQVTLSCSPISGHRSVSWYQQTPGQGLQFLFEYFSETQRNKGNFPGRFSGRQFSNSRSEMNVSTLELGDSALYLCASSLARQESTDTQYFGPGTRLTVL.

A few counts support this clonotype. The CDR3 coding sequence is TGCAGTGCTAGAGATCGTCGGTACTCTACAGATACGCAGTATTTT. Its translation: CSARDRRYSTDTQYF. The chain uses TRBV20-1 and TRBJ2-3; the D is unclear. Looked up from germline, CDR1 is DFQATT and CDR2 is SNEGSKA (reference sequence). The CDR3 has 15 amino acids. Trimming cost V 0 bases and J 3 bases, with 13 bases left between them.

This chain connects TRBV18 to TRBJ1-3, with a possible D match to TRBD1 (5 bases). CDR1 is KGHSH, CDR2 LQKENI, per germline. Trimming shortened V by 0 bases and J by 2 bases, and 8 bases separated the two germline ends. The CDR3 is 15 amino acids. The CDR3 nucleotides read TGTGCCAGCTCACCACCTGGGGCGGCTGGAAACACCATATATTTT. Protein product: CASSPPGAAGNTIYF. The full variable domain, with the rest looked up from reference TRBV18 and TRBJ1-3, is NAGVMQNPRHLVRRRGQEARLRCSPMKGHSHVYWYRQLPEEGLKFMVYLQKENIIDESGMPKERFSAEFPKEGPSILRIQQVVRGDSAAYFCASSPPGAAGNTIYFGEGSWLTVV.

This clonotype was found a few times. This chain joins TRBV4-1 and TRBJ1-2, with TRBD1 identical over 7 bases. CDR3 length: 16 amino acids. V shed 1 base and J 8 bases; nucleotides not matched to a gene: 13. Per germline, CDR1 MGHRA and CDR2 YSYEKL. This CDR3 reads CASSQVRDSKDGGYTF. The CDR3 region has the DNA TGCGCCAGCAGCCAAGTCCGGGACAGCAAAGACGGAGGCTACACCTTC.

This clonotype was counted at least ten times. The chain uses TRBV3-1 and TRBJ2-3; D may be TRBD2 (6 bases). V gave up 7 bases and J gave up 3 bases, with 14 bases separating them. This CDR3 has 14 amino acids. Germline loops: CDR1 LGHDT, CDR2 YNNKEL (reference sequence). CDR3 sequence (DNA): TGTGCCAGCAAAACCGACAGCGGGACAGATACGCAGTATTTT. Translation gives CASKTDSGTDTQYF.

The rearrangement uses TRBV6-5 and TRBJ2-1, with 7 bases fitting TRBD2. The CDR3 totals 14 residues. Germline V lookup: CDR1 MNHEY, CDR2 SVGAGI. V gave up 5 bases and J gave up 8 bases; unmatched junction bases: 9. The CDR3 nucleotides read TGTGCCAGCAGTGTAGGACTAGTTTATTATGAGCAGTTCTTC. This gives the protein CASSVGLVYYEQFF.

This clonotype was seen at least ten times. J is TRBJ2-5 and V is TRBV7-6; TRBD2 agrees at 11 bases. CDR1 SGHVS and CDR2 FNYEAQ come from the germline V gene. V shed 5 bases and J 5 bases; nucleotides not matched to a gene: 10. There are 16 residues in the CDR3. CDR3 protein: CASSLGTSGGRETQYF. The DNA for the CDR3 is TGTGCCAGCAGCCTCGGGACTAGCGGCGGTCGGGAGACCCAGTACTTC.

The chain uses TRBV18 and TRBJ2-1, with D unclear. The CDR3 length is 17 residues. Germline lookup yields CDR1 KGHSH and CDR2 LQKENI. The germline V and J ends were trimmed by 2 bases and 4 bases, with 18 bases remaining between them. The CDR3 DNA sequence: TGTGCCAGCTCACCAGAGAAGTTCGGCAGAGATTACAATGAGCAGTTCTTC. It encodes CASSPEKFGRDYNEQFF.

The J gene is TRBJ2-4, the V gene TRBV3-1; 7 bases are shared with TRBD2. Trimming cost V 0 bases and J 15 bases; bases outside gene matches: 14. Per germline, CDR1 LGHDT and CDR2 YNNKEL (reference sequence). The CDR3 totals 15 residues. CDR3 region: CASSQEGDPGGPAYF. Here the CDR3 DNA reads TGTGCCAGCAGCCAAGAGGGGGATCCGGGAGGCCCGGCGTACTTC.